A selection of T cell receptor beta chains follows, all from one sample in a study of T cells in Graves' hyperthyroidism and ophthalmopathy. TCRdb used MiXCR to reprocess the multiplex PCR reads, holding one entry per CDR3 protein. The sample contains some 300,000 distinct CDR3 sequences, about an eighth of which appear only once. The material sequenced was blood. These TCRs come from a woman between 40 and 50 years old with Graves' hyperthyroidism. The CDR3 runs from the conserved cysteine through the conserved F or W. Each record gives: clone size, D gene, J gene, V gene, CDR3 DNA, CDR3 protein. The D gene is left open where the match is weak. Not every row has a clone size; where given, it reads once, few, many or a size class.

clone_size: many
d_call: TRBD2
j_call: TRBJ2-7
v_call: TRBV6-1
cdr3_nt: TGTGCCGGCCGCCCTAGCGGGAGGACCTACGAGCAGTACTTC
cdr3_aa: CAGRPSGRTYEQYF

clone_size: many
d_call: .
j_call: TRBJ2-1
v_call: TRBV12-3/TRBV12-4
cdr3_nt: TGTGCCAGTGACAACGGAGGTAACAATGAGCAGTTCTTC
cdr3_aa: CASDNGGNNEQFF

clone_size: many
d_call: .
j_call: TRBJ2-5
v_call: TRBV3-1
cdr3_nt: TGTGCCAGCAGCCACCAAGGTGGGAACTACTTC
cdr3_aa: CASSHQGGNYF

clone_size: many
d_call: TRBD2
j_call: TRBJ2-7
v_call: TRBV20-1
cdr3_nt: TGCAGTGCTTCAGAACCGGGACTATACGAGCAGTACTTC
cdr3_aa: CSASEPGLYEQYF

clone_size: many
d_call: TRBD1
j_call: TRBJ2-7
v_call: TRBV28
cdr3_nt: TGTGCCAGCAGTTTATTGACAGGGGCAACACCCTACGAGCAGTACTTC
cdr3_aa: CASSLLTGATPYEQYF

clone_size: many
d_call: .
j_call: TRBJ2-7
v_call: TRBV20-1
cdr3_nt: TGCAGTGCTAGAGCGGGAGTCTACGAGCAGTACTTC
cdr3_aa: CSARAGVYEQYF

clone_size: many
d_call: TRBD1
j_call: TRBJ1-5
v_call: TRBV7-9
cdr3_nt: TGTGCCAGCAGCTACGGACAGGGCCTTTATAGCAATCAGCCCCAGCATTTT
cdr3_aa: CASSYGQGLYSNQPQHF

clone_size: many
d_call: .
j_call: TRBJ2-7
v_call: TRBV12-3/TRBV12-4
cdr3_nt: TGTGCCAGCAGTTTACATTCAAACAGCCGCTACGAGCAGTACTTC
cdr3_aa: CASSLHSNSRYEQYF

clone_size: .
d_call: TRBD2
j_call: TRBJ2-1
v_call: TRBV28
cdr3_nt: TGTGCCAGCAGTTTACGGGGGGCGCGGGGGGACTACAATGAGCAGTTCTTC
cdr3_aa: CASSLRGARGDYNEQFF

clone_size: many
d_call: TRBD2
j_call: TRBJ2-5
v_call: TRBV20-1
cdr3_nt: TGCAGTGTGGACCGACTAGCGGGATCATCGGTTGGCGAGACCCAGTACTTC
cdr3_aa: CSVDRLAGSSVGETQYF

clone_size: many
d_call: TRBD1
j_call: TRBJ1-1
v_call: TRBV15
cdr3_nt: TGTGCCACCAGCAGAGAGGGGACAGGTAACACTGAAGCTTTCTTT
cdr3_aa: CATSREGTGNTEAFF

clone_size: many
d_call: .
j_call: TRBJ2-5
v_call: TRBV12-3/TRBV12-4
cdr3_nt: TGTGCCAGCAGTTTCGAGACAAAAAGCGAGACCCAGTACTTC
cdr3_aa: CASSFETKSETQYF

clone_size: many
d_call: .
j_call: TRBJ2-7
v_call: TRBV7-2
cdr3_nt: TGTGCCAGCAGCTTAGTTCGCGGGCGGGACAGCTCCTACGAGCAGTACTTC
cdr3_aa: CASSLVRGRDSSYEQYF

clone_size: many
d_call: .
j_call: TRBJ1-5
v_call: TRBV7-9
cdr3_nt: TGTGCCAGCAGCTTATATGCTGGTCAGCCCCAGCATTTT
cdr3_aa: CASSLYAGQPQHF

clone_size: many
d_call: .
j_call: TRBJ1-1
v_call: TRBV20-1
cdr3_nt: TGCAGTGCTAGGCCGGGAGCTGAAGCTTTCTTT
cdr3_aa: CSARPGAEAFF

clone_size: few
d_call: .
j_call: TRBJ2-1
v_call: TRBV19
cdr3_nt: TGTGCCAGTGGGGGTGGGTTCTACAATGAGCAGTTCTTC
cdr3_aa: CASGGGFYNEQFF

clone_size: many
d_call: .
j_call: TRBJ2-1
v_call: TRBV12-3/TRBV12-4
cdr3_nt: TGTGCCAGCAGTGGACAGGGGGATTGGCGGGAGGGCCCAGTGAGCTCCTACAATGAGCAGTTCTTC
cdr3_aa: CASSGQGDWREGPVSSYNEQFF

clone_size: many
d_call: .
j_call: TRBJ1-2
v_call: TRBV28
cdr3_nt: TGTGCCAGCAGTTTGGTCAGAAACTATGGCTACACCTTC
cdr3_aa: CASSLVRNYGYTF

clone_size: many
d_call: .
j_call: TRBJ1-2
v_call: TRBV19
cdr3_nt: TGTGCCAGCAGCCGGGACGGACTCAACTATGGCTACACCTTC
cdr3_aa: CASSRDGLNYGYTF

clone_size: many
d_call: TRBD1
j_call: TRBJ1-1
v_call: TRBV2
cdr3_nt: TGTGCCAGCAGCGGGAGCAGGGGGGGAACTGAAGCTTTCTTT
cdr3_aa: CASSGSRGGTEAFF

clone_size: .
d_call: .
j_call: TRBJ1-4
v_call: TRBV11-1
cdr3_nt: TGTGCCAGCAGCTCCTCGGGACTGATGAATGAAAAACTGTTTTTT
cdr3_aa: CASSSSGLMNEKLFF

clone_size: many
d_call: .
j_call: TRBJ1-1
v_call: TRBV2
cdr3_nt: TGTGCCAGCAATGGCGAGTACACTGAAGCTTTCTTT
cdr3_aa: CASNGEYTEAFF

clone_size: .
d_call: TRBD2
j_call: TRBJ2-2
v_call: TRBV6-2/TRBV6-3
cdr3_nt: TGTGCCAGCAGTTACACCGGGACTAGCGGGGCGGGGGAGCTGTTTTTT
cdr3_aa: CASSYTGTSGAGELFF

clone_size: few
d_call: .
j_call: TRBJ2-3
v_call: TRBV12-5
cdr3_nt: TGTGCTAGTGGTTTCACCCCTTTTTTGCGGGGAGGATCACCTAGCACAGATACGCAGTATTTT
cdr3_aa: CASGFTPFLRGGSPSTDTQYF